Presented here are 14 T cell receptor beta chains from one specimen sequenced in a study of cytomegalovirus exposure and HLA in healthy donors. Method: immunoSEQ multiplex PCR; TCRdb's copy keeps in-frame clones and lacks some. The data show approximately 230,000 clones, more than 75% seen once. Source material: PBMCs. These receptors all stem from a man between 18 and 35 years old in good health and CMV-seropositive.

This clone was seen a handful of times. V gene TRBV4-1 combines with J gene TRBJ1-2; 8 bases line up with TRBD1. The V segment lost 0 bases and the J segment 8 bases; nucleotides outside the gene matches: 14. In germline, CDR1 is MGHRA, CDR2 YSYEKL. CDR3 length equals 17 residues. CDR3 protein: CASSQDSIRRTGRGYTF. For the CDR3, the DNA is TGCGCCAGCAGCCAAGATAGCATTCGGCGGACAGGGAGAGGCTACACCTTC.

The CDR3 loop reads CSARHGIETFF. CDR3 nucleotide sequence: TGCAGTGCTAGGCATGGGATCGAGACCTTTTTT. This chain connects TRBV20-1 to TRBJ1-4, with D hard to call. Germline V gives CDR1 DFQATT, CDR2 SNEGSKA (reference sequence). V was pared by 3 bases and J by 17 bases, with 16 bases between. The length of the CDR3 is 11 residues.

The chain joins TRBV2 to TRBJ2-5; weak D call: TRBD1 (5 bases). The CDR3 sequence is 15 residues long. In germline, CDR1 is SNHLY, CDR2 FYNNEI. V lost 7 bases and J 0 bases, leaving 15 bases between the germline ends. The CDR3 coding sequence is TGTGCCAGCACCCCCCGGACACCGTACCAAGAGACCCAGTACTTC. Protein: CASTPRTPYQETQYF.

The chain couples TRBV5-5 to TRBJ1-2; unclear D gene. V lost 4 bases and J lost 1, with 14 bases in between. The CDR3 consists of 15 residues. CDR1 SGHKS and CDR2 YYEKEE come from the germline V gene (reference sequence). The CDR3 region has the DNA TGTGCCAGCAGCCCACAGAGAGACTTTAACTATGGCTACACCTTC. Residues: CASSPQRDFNYGYTF.

The chain links TRBV5-1 to TRBJ2-7; TRBD1 agrees at 7 bases. Germline V gives CDR1 SGHRS, CDR2 YFSETQ. Losses at the gene ends were 4 bases for V and 1 base for J; bases not matched to a gene: 5. This CDR3 is built from 14 residues. The CDR3 sequence is CASSGQDASYEQYF. CDR3 nucleotide sequence: TGCGCCAGCAGCGGACAGGATGCTTCCTACGAGCAGTACTTC.

CDR3 coding DNA: TGCGCCAGCAGCCCTATGACAGCCACAGATACGCAGTATTTT. It encodes CASSPMTATDTQYF. The V and J genes are TRBV5-1 and TRBJ2-3; TRBD1 is a possible D gene (5 bases). This CDR3 is built from 14 residues. The V end was cut by 4 bases, the J end by 2 bases, with 11 bases between. Looked up from germline, CDR1 is SGHRS and CDR2 is YFSETQ.

This chain connects TRBV2 to TRBJ1-4, with D maybe TRBD1 (6 bases). Germline V gene sequence: CDR1 SNHLY, CDR2 FYNNEI. This CDR3 has 15 amino acids. Trimming shortened V by 7 bases and J by 3 bases, and 15 bases separated the two germline ends. The CDR3 nucleotides read TGTGCCAGCAAGGGGGGGAGGACCCCTAATGAAAAACTGTTTTTT. This translates into CASKGGRTPNEKLFF.

CDR3 nucleotides: TGTGCCAGCAGCTACGGGACTAGCAGAGAGACCCAGTACTTC. As protein: CASSYGTSRETQYF. The genes are TRBV5-6 and TRBJ2-5, with 9 bases lining up with TRBD2. Per the germline V gene, CDR1 is SGHDT and CDR2 is YYEEEE. The CDR3 contains 14 residues. V shed 3 bases, J shed 4 bases, and the junction held 4 bases outside the gene matches.

The chain uses TRBV6-5 and TRBJ1-1; 8 nucleotides line up with TRBD1. J gave up 1 base and V 8 bases, and 3 bases lay outside the gene matches. The CDR3 has 13 residues. The germline CDR1 and CDR2 sequences are MNHEY and SVGAGI. This CDR3 is CASLGQANTEAFF. The CDR3 region has the DNA TGTGCCAGCCTGGGACAGGCGAACACTGAAGCTTTCTTT.

This chain's CDR3 is CASKDGNTEAFF. CDR3 DNA sequence: TGCGCCAGCAAGGACGGGAACACTGAAGCTTTCTTT. This rearrangement joins TRBV5-1 to TRBJ1-1; no reliable D call. There are 12 residues in the CDR3. Trimming left V 6 bases short and J 1 base short, with 7 bases between. Germline V gene data show CDR1 as SGHRS and CDR2 as YFSETQ.

The V and J genes are TRBV19 and TRBJ2-1, with 9 bases fitting TRBD2. V lost 5 bases, J lost 4 bases, and 9 bases stayed unmatched. CDR1 is LNHDA and CDR2 is SQIVND in the germline V gene (reference sequence). The CDR3 contains 16 residues. CDR3 nucleotide sequence: TGTGCCAGTAGTGCCTATAGCGGGAGAACTTACAATGAGCAGTTCTTC. Amino acids: CASSAYSGRTYNEQFF.

The chain has TRBV7-9 and TRBJ2-7; possible D gene TRBD1, 6 bases. Germline V gives CDR1 SEHNR, CDR2 FQNEAQ (reference sequence). V was cut by 1 base and J by 2 bases, with 12 bases left in between. This CDR3 region has 15 residues. Here the CDR3 reads CASSLDGTQTYEQYF. CDR3 bases: TGTGCCAGCAGCTTAGACGGGACACAGACCTACGAGCAGTACTTC.

This chain joins TRBV7-9 and TRBJ2-6; unclear D gene. The CDR3 has 13 residues. With 6 bases removed from V and 4 bases from J, the gap between germline ends came to 7 bases. From germline, CDR1 is SEHNR and CDR2 FQNEAQ (reference sequence). The DNA of the CDR3 is TGTGCCAGCAGTTCCCCCGGGGCCAACGTCCTGACTTTC. It encodes CASSSPGANVLTF.

The chain employs TRBV15 and TRBJ2-7; the match to TRBD2 covers 7 bases. V lost 4 bases to trimming and J lost 0 bases; unmatched junction nucleotides: 3. CDR3 length: 14 amino acids. Germline V gives CDR1 LNHNV, CDR2 YYDKDF (reference sequence). CDR3: CATSKAGSSYEQYF. CDR3 nucleotides: TGTGCCACCAGCAAAGCGGGATCCTCCTACGAGCAGTACTTC.